This TCR beta chain was observed in a study of cytomegalovirus exposure and HLA in healthy donors. PCR used 60 Vbeta primers and 13 Jbeta primers. Using immunoSEQ multiplex PCR, the repertoire was profiled, and TCRdb retains in-frame clones only, with some absent. The sample yields roughly 200,000 clones, around 90% seen once. A word on this clone: The antigen is unknown.

Germline values: CDR1 SGHRS, CDR2 YFSETQ. V was trimmed by 10 bases and J by 7 bases, leaving 21 bases between them. The CDR3 runs to 13 residues. The study's findings and limits: 87-base-pair reads could not separate some V segments, including TRBV6-2 and TRBV6-3. In a later analysis, a missense DCLRE1C variant was linked to TCR beta V- and J-gene trimming.

The genes are TRBV5-1 and TRBJ2-7; D possibly corresponds to TRBD1 (6 bases). Sequenced input: PBMCs. The origin of this receptor is a boy aged 2-9 years in good health and CMV-seronegative. The CDR3 sequence is CAGRSLRQEEQYF. DNA of the CDR3: TGCGCCGGCCGCTCCCTTAGACAGGAGGAGCAGTACTTC.